Listed below are T cell receptor beta chains from one sample, sequenced in a study of technical replicates of blood from a few donors. The protocol was immunoSEQ multiplex PCR, while the TCRdb copy is restricted to in-frame clones and leaves out a portion. The sample carries more than 65,000 clones, 70% to 90% recorded once. The sequenced sample consisted of PBMCs. Every receptor here comes from a human donor in good health. Some clones in this sample may be carry-over from other donors' samples. Each CDR3 is given with its conserved first and last residue. Each record gives: D gene, J gene, clone size, V gene, CDR3 DNA, CDR3 protein. A D gene is named only where the DNA matches it firmly. A clone size is listed for some rows: how often the clone was seen (once, few, many), or a class if it is expanded.

d_gene: NA; j_gene: TRBJ2-1; abundance: once; v_gene: TRBV29-1; CDR3nt: TGCAGCGTGGCGGACGGCGGGGCCAATGAGCAGTTCTTC; CDR3aa: CSVADGGANEQFF
d_gene: NA; j_gene: TRBJ1-6; abundance: NA; v_gene: TRBV7-2; CDR3nt: TGTGCCAGCAGCCCCGAGAGTAATTCACCCCTCCACTTT; CDR3aa: CASSPESNSPLHF
d_gene: NA; j_gene: TRBJ2-3; abundance: NA; v_gene: TRBV9; CDR3nt: TGTGCCAGCAGCGTAGGACAGGCTAGCACAGATACGCAGTATTTT; CDR3aa: CASSVGQASTDTQYF
d_gene: TRBD2; j_gene: TRBJ2-1; abundance: NA; v_gene: TRBV27; CDR3nt: TGTGCCAGCAGTTTGGGTAGCGGGAGTGAGCAGTTCTTC; CDR3aa: CASSLGSGSEQFF
d_gene: TRBD1; j_gene: TRBJ2-5; abundance: NA; v_gene: TRBV6-5; CDR3nt: TGTGCCAGCAGGAGAGACAGGGGATCCCAAGAGACCCAGTACTTC; CDR3aa: CASRRDRGSQETQYF
d_gene: TRBD1; j_gene: TRBJ1-6; abundance: NA; v_gene: TRBV5-5; CDR3nt: TGTGCCAGCAGCTTCTGGGACAGGGAAAATTCACCCCTCCACTTT; CDR3aa: CASSFWDRENSPLHF
d_gene: NA; j_gene: TRBJ1-2; abundance: NA; v_gene: TRBV7-2; CDR3nt: TGTGCCAGCAGCTTTCTATTATATGGCTACACCTTC; CDR3aa: CASSFLLYGYTF
d_gene: NA; j_gene: TRBJ2-5; abundance: NA; v_gene: TRBV18; CDR3nt: TGTGCCAGCTCACCGGCTAGCTACCAAGAGACCCAGTACTTC; CDR3aa: CASSPASYQETQYF
d_gene: NA; j_gene: TRBJ2-7; abundance: NA; v_gene: TRBV21-1; CDR3nt: TGTGCCAGCATACGCCGGGAGCTGTACGAGCAGTACTTC; CDR3aa: CASIRRELYEQYF
d_gene: TRBD2; j_gene: TRBJ2-5; abundance: NA; v_gene: TRBV7-3; CDR3nt: TGTGCCAGCAGCCCGGGACTAGCGATAGGGACCCAGTACTTC; CDR3aa: CASSPGLAIGTQYF
d_gene: TRBD1; j_gene: TRBJ2-7; abundance: NA; v_gene: TRBV7-9; CDR3nt: TGTGCCAGCAGCGTTCCAGGGGGCTACGAGCAGTACTTC; CDR3aa: CASSVPGGYEQYF
d_gene: TRBD1; j_gene: TRBJ1-6; abundance: NA; v_gene: TRBV4-3; CDR3nt: TGCGCCAGCAGCCAAGATAGTGACAGGGCTTCACCCCTCCACTTT; CDR3aa: CASSQDSDRASPLHF
d_gene: TRBD1; j_gene: TRBJ2-2; abundance: NA; v_gene: TRBV5-8; CDR3nt: TGTGCCAGCAGCCTCGGGACAGGGGGACCTAACACCGGGGAGCTGTTTTTT; CDR3aa: CASSLGTGGPNTGELFF
d_gene: NA; j_gene: TRBJ2-5; abundance: NA; v_gene: TRBV30; CDR3nt: TGTGCCTGGAGCGCAGGGCACGAGACCCAGTACTTC; CDR3aa: CAWSAGHETQYF
d_gene: NA; j_gene: TRBJ2-3; abundance: few; v_gene: TRBV5-1; CDR3nt: TGCGCCAGCAGCTTGGCCGGCAGGGGCAGCACAGATACGCAGTATTTT; CDR3aa: CASSLAGRGSTDTQYF
d_gene: NA; j_gene: TRBJ1-2; abundance: few; v_gene: TRBV7-8; CDR3nt: TGTGCCAGCAGCTTAGCGGGCCTAAACTATGGCTACACCTTC; CDR3aa: CASSLAGLNYGYTF
d_gene: TRBD2; j_gene: TRBJ2-3; abundance: NA; v_gene: TRBV7-2; CDR3nt: TGTGCCAGCAGCTTAACCCGGGGGGGAGATACGCAGTATTTT; CDR3aa: CASSLTRGGDTQYF
d_gene: NA; j_gene: TRBJ2-2; abundance: NA; v_gene: TRBV7-8; CDR3nt: TGTGCCAGCAGCTTAGGGGCCATTGGCACCGGGGAGCTGTTTTTT; CDR3aa: CASSLGAIGTGELFF
d_gene: TRBD1; j_gene: TRBJ1-1; abundance: few; v_gene: TRBV4-3; CDR3nt: TGCGCCAGCAGCCCAGGAAGGGGACAGGGAACCACTGAAGCTTTCTTT; CDR3aa: CASSPGRGQGTTEAFF
d_gene: NA; j_gene: TRBJ1-6; abundance: once; v_gene: TRBV2; CDR3nt: TGTGCCAGCAGTAGTACAGGGTACAGTTCACCCCTCCACTTT; CDR3aa: CASSSTGYSSPLHF
d_gene: NA; j_gene: TRBJ2-5; abundance: NA; v_gene: TRBV29-1; CDR3nt: TGCAGCGAATCAGCGGCCGGAGAGACCCAGTACTTC; CDR3aa: CSESAAGETQYF
d_gene: NA; j_gene: TRBJ2-5; abundance: NA; v_gene: TRBV18; CDR3nt: TGTGCCAGCTCACCACCGACGACTGAAGAGACCCAGTACTTC; CDR3aa: CASSPPTTEETQYF
d_gene: NA; j_gene: TRBJ1-1; abundance: NA; v_gene: TRBV6-5; CDR3nt: TGTGCCAGCAGTTACTCGGGGGGGAACACTGAAGCTTTCTTT; CDR3aa: CASSYSGGNTEAFF
d_gene: NA; j_gene: TRBJ1-3; abundance: NA; v_gene: TRBV6-6; CDR3nt: TGTGCCAGCAGCCCAATCGACAGAGATGGAAACACCATATATTTT; CDR3aa: CASSPIDRDGNTIYF
d_gene: NA; j_gene: TRBJ2-6; abundance: NA; v_gene: TRBV5-1; CDR3nt: TGCGCCAGCAGCCCAGACTCTGGGGCCAACGTCCTGACTTTC; CDR3aa: CASSPDSGANVLTF
d_gene: TRBD1; j_gene: TRBJ1-5; abundance: NA; v_gene: TRBV19; CDR3nt: TGTGCCAGTAGTATAGGAGGAGATTGGAGGGGGCATCCGCCCCAGCATTTT; CDR3aa: CASSIGGDWRGHPPQHF
d_gene: NA; j_gene: TRBJ2-5; abundance: NA; v_gene: TRBV27; CDR3nt: TGTGCCAGCAGTTTCAGGGAGACCCAGTACTTC; CDR3aa: CASSFRETQYF
d_gene: TRBD2; j_gene: TRBJ2-3; abundance: NA; v_gene: TRBV6-4; CDR3nt: TGTGCCAGCAGCCCCGGGACTAGCGGCACAGATACGCAGTATTTT; CDR3aa: CASSPGTSGTDTQYF
d_gene: TRBD2; j_gene: TRBJ2-5; abundance: NA; v_gene: TRBV6-1; CDR3nt: TGTGCCAGCAGTACTAGCGGGATTGGGGAGACCCAGTACTTC; CDR3aa: CASSTSGIGETQYF
d_gene: NA; j_gene: TRBJ2-5; abundance: NA; v_gene: TRBV5-4; CDR3nt: TGTGCCAGCAGCGCCTCCCAAGGGGGCCAAGAGACCCAGTACTTC; CDR3aa: CASSASQGGQETQYF
d_gene: TRBD1; j_gene: TRBJ1-1; abundance: few; v_gene: TRBV25-1; CDR3nt: TGTGCCAGCAGTGGACAGGGGATGCGAACTGAAGCTTTCTTT; CDR3aa: CASSGQGMRTEAFF
d_gene: TRBD2; j_gene: TRBJ2-2; abundance: once; v_gene: TRBV4-3; CDR3nt: TGCGCCAGCAGCCAAGATCCTATCCCACTTACTAGCGGGGAGAACACCGGGGAGCTGTTTTTT; CDR3aa: CASSQDPIPLTSGENTGELFF
d_gene: TRBD2; j_gene: TRBJ2-7; abundance: NA; v_gene: TRBV10-3; CDR3nt: TGTGCCATCAGTGAGAGCGGGAGGGCCGTCGAGCAGTACTTC; CDR3aa: CAISESGRAVEQYF
d_gene: TRBD1; j_gene: TRBJ2-1; abundance: NA; v_gene: TRBV7-2; CDR3nt: TGTGCCAGCAGCTTAGTTGGGACAGAGTCAGGGGAGCAGTTCTTC; CDR3aa: CASSLVGTESGEQFF
d_gene: TRBD2; j_gene: TRBJ2-7; abundance: NA; v_gene: TRBV10-3; CDR3nt: TGTGCCATCAGTAGGACTAGCGGGAGTAGCAACGAGCAGTACTTC; CDR3aa: CAISRTSGSSNEQYF
d_gene: NA; j_gene: TRBJ1-2; abundance: few; v_gene: TRBV18; CDR3nt: TGTGCCAGCTCACCGGGAGGGCACCGTGGCTACACCTTC; CDR3aa: CASSPGGHRGYTF
d_gene: NA; j_gene: TRBJ2-3; abundance: NA; v_gene: TRBV9; CDR3nt: TGTGCCAGCAGCGTAGTCTCTCCAGATACGCAGTATTTT; CDR3aa: CASSVVSPDTQYF
d_gene: NA; j_gene: TRBJ2-7; abundance: NA; v_gene: TRBV5-1; CDR3nt: TGCGCCAGCAGCTGGGGTTTGGGGGACACCTACGAGCAGTACTTC; CDR3aa: CASSWGLGDTYEQYF
d_gene: TRBD1; j_gene: TRBJ2-6; abundance: NA; v_gene: TRBV9; CDR3nt: TGTGCCAGCAGCGTAGGGGGCAGGGGGTCCTTCTCTGGGGCCAACGTCCTGACTTTC; CDR3aa: CASSVGGRGSFSGANVLTF
d_gene: TRBD2; j_gene: TRBJ2-1; abundance: NA; v_gene: TRBV5-6; CDR3nt: TGTGCCAGCAGCTTGGCTAGGGGACTAGCGGTAAGATATAGTGAGCAGTTCTTC; CDR3aa: CASSLARGLAVRYSEQFF
d_gene: NA; j_gene: TRBJ1-1; abundance: NA; v_gene: TRBV6-4; CDR3nt: TGTGCCAGCAGGGGCATGGGCACTGAAGCTTTCTTT; CDR3aa: CASRGMGTEAFF
d_gene: NA; j_gene: TRBJ1-3; abundance: NA; v_gene: TRBV19; CDR3nt: TGTGCCAGTATGTCCAAGGAGGGAAACACCATATATTTT; CDR3aa: CASMSKEGNTIYF
d_gene: NA; j_gene: TRBJ1-2; abundance: NA; v_gene: TRBV9; CDR3nt: TGTGCCAGCAGCGTAGCTCGGGCAGGGTCTAACTATGGCTACACCTTC; CDR3aa: CASSVARAGSNYGYTF
d_gene: NA; j_gene: TRBJ2-7; abundance: NA; v_gene: TRBV18; CDR3nt: TGTGCCAGCTCACCCGGACTAAAATACGAGCAGTACTTC; CDR3aa: CASSPGLKYEQYF
d_gene: TRBD2; j_gene: TRBJ2-7; abundance: NA; v_gene: TRBV19; CDR3nt: TGTGCCAGCATGAAGCGGGGAACATACGAGCAGTACTTC; CDR3aa: CASMKRGTYEQYF
d_gene: NA; j_gene: TRBJ2-3; abundance: NA; v_gene: TRBV6-5; CDR3nt: TGTGCCAGCAGTTATCAGGGCCCCCTTGATACGCAGTATTTT; CDR3aa: CASSYQGPLDTQYF
d_gene: NA; j_gene: TRBJ1-1; abundance: NA; v_gene: TRBV30; CDR3nt: TGTGCCTGGACATACAGGGAGAACACTGAAGCTTTCTTT; CDR3aa: CAWTYRENTEAFF
d_gene: NA; j_gene: TRBJ2-6; abundance: NA; v_gene: TRBV7-9; CDR3nt: TGTGCCAGCAGCTTGAGCTCTGGGGCCAACGTCCTGACTTTC; CDR3aa: CASSLSSGANVLTF
d_gene: NA; j_gene: TRBJ1-2; abundance: NA; v_gene: TRBV7-9; CDR3nt: TGTGCCAGCAGCTTCAACGGACAGCAGAGCTATGGCTACACCTTC; CDR3aa: CASSFNGQQSYGYTF
d_gene: NA; j_gene: TRBJ1-1; abundance: few; v_gene: TRBV10-3; CDR3nt: TGTGCCATCAGTGGACAGGCGAACACTGAAGCTTTCTTT; CDR3aa: CAISGQANTEAFF
d_gene: TRBD2; j_gene: TRBJ2-5; abundance: NA; v_gene: TRBV7-7; CDR3nt: TGTGCCAGCAGCTTAGATAGCGGGAGGCAAGAGACCCAGTACTTC; CDR3aa: CASSLDSGRQETQYF
d_gene: TRBD2; j_gene: TRBJ2-1; abundance: once; v_gene: TRBV19; CDR3nt: TGTGCCAGTAGTATACTAGCGGGGACTGAGCAGTTCTTC; CDR3aa: CASSILAGTEQFF
d_gene: NA; j_gene: TRBJ2-1; abundance: NA; v_gene: TRBV6-4; CDR3nt: TGTGCCAGCACGAGCGCCTGCCCGCACTACAATGAGCAGTTCTTC; CDR3aa: CASTSACPHYNEQFF
d_gene: TRBD2; j_gene: TRBJ2-5; abundance: NA; v_gene: TRBV9; CDR3nt: TGTGCCAGCAGCCGTACTAGCGGGCAAGAGACCCAGTACTTC; CDR3aa: CASSRTSGQETQYF
d_gene: NA; j_gene: TRBJ2-3; abundance: NA; v_gene: TRBV7-6; CDR3nt: TGTGCCAGCGGCATCGCTGGCGGGGGCCTCACAGATACGCAGTATTTT; CDR3aa: CASGIAGGGLTDTQYF
d_gene: TRBD2; j_gene: TRBJ2-5; abundance: NA; v_gene: TRBV7-6; CDR3nt: TGTGCCAGCAGCTCCTGGACTAGCGGGGACAAAGAGACCCAGTACTTC; CDR3aa: CASSSWTSGDKETQYF
d_gene: TRBD1; j_gene: TRBJ1-6; abundance: NA; v_gene: TRBV19; CDR3nt: TGTGCCAGTAGTGTGAAAACAGGGGGCAGTAATTCACCCCTCCACTTT; CDR3aa: CASSVKTGGSNSPLHF
d_gene: TRBD2; j_gene: TRBJ2-2; abundance: NA; v_gene: TRBV5-1; CDR3nt: TGCGCCAGCAGCTTAGGGGGACTAGCGGGAACGAACACCGGGGAGCTGTTTTTT; CDR3aa: CASSLGGLAGTNTGELFF
d_gene: NA; j_gene: TRBJ2-7; abundance: NA; v_gene: TRBV7-2; CDR3nt: TGTGCCAGCAGCTTAGCCCTGATAGCCTACGAGCAGTACTTC; CDR3aa: CASSLALIAYEQYF
d_gene: NA; j_gene: TRBJ1-2; abundance: NA; v_gene: TRBV4-1; CDR3nt: TGCGCCAGCACCCCTACCCTGTCGGGGGGCTTCTATGGCTACACCTTC; CDR3aa: CASTPTLSGGFYGYTF